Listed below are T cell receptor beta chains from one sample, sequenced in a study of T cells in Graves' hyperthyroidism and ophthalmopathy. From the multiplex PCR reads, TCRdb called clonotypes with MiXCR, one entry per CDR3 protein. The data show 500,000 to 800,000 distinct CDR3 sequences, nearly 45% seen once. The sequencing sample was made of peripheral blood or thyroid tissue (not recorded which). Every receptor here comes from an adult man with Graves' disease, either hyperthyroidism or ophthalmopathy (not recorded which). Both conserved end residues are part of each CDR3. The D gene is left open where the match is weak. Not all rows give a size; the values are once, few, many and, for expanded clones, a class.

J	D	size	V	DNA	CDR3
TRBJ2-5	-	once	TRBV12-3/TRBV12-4	TGTGCCAGCGTGAGCCAGGGGCAAGAGACCCAGTACTTC	CASVSQGQETQYF
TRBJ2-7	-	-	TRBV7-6	TGTGCCAGCTCACCAGGTTCACAGGCCACCTACGAGCAGTACTTC	CASSPGSQATYEQYF
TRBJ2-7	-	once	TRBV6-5	TGTGCCAGCAGTTACAGGTGGCAGGCTTCCGAGCAGTACTTC	CASSYRWQASEQYF
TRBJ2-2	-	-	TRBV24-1	TGTGCCACCAGTGATTCACTGGCCGGGACGACCACCGGGGAGCTGTTTTTT	CATSDSLAGTTTGELFF
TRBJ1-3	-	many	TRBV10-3	TGTGCCATCAGTGAGTCGAACAACTCTGGAAACACCATATATTTT	CAISESNNSGNTIYF
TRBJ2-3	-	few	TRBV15	TGTGCCACCAGCAGAGAGCACGCAGATACGCAGTATTTT	CATSREHADTQYF
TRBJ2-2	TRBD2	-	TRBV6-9	TGTGCCAGCAGGAAAATAGGACTAGCGGGAGGGACGAACACCGGGGAGCTGTTTTTT	CASRKIGLAGGTNTGELFF
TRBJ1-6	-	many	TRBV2	TGTGCCAGCAGAGAGGGGCTAACCTATAATTCACCCCTCCACTTT	CASREGLTYNSPLHF
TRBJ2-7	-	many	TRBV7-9	TGTGCCAGCAGCGTTCTAGGTCAGGCCAACTACGAGCAGTACTTC	CASSVLGQANYEQYF
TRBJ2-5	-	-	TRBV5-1	TGCGCCAGCAGCCCAACCCTCGAGCGGCGGCAAGAGACCCAGTACTTC	CASSPTLERRQETQYF
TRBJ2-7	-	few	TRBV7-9	TGTGCCAGCAGTTTTCTCCCAGCGGGTAAAGGCGAGCAGTACTTC	CASSFLPAGKGEQYF
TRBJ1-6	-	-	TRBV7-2	TGTGCCAGCAGCGTAGGCGGACAGAGTAATTCACCCCTCCACTTT	CASSVGGQSNSPLHF
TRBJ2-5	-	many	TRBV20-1	TGCAGTGCCGCCGAGGAGGAGACCCAGTACTTC	CSAAEEETQYF
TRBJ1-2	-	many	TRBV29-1	TGCAGCGTTGAACGGGTAGTAAACTATGGCTACACCTTC	CSVERVVNYGYTF
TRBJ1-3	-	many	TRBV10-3	TGTGCCATCAGGGCGGGACAAGAAGCTGGAAACACCATATATTTT	CAIRAGQEAGNTIYF
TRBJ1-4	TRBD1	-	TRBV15	TGTGCCACCAGCACGGGACAGGGGGAGGAAAAACTGTTTTTT	CATSTGQGEEKLFF
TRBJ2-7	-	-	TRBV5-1	TGCGCCAGCAGCTTGGTTGGGATCTCCTACGAGCAGTACTTC	CASSLVGISYEQYF
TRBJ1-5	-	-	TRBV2	TGTGCCAGCAGTGACAGGTCCTATAATTTT	CASSDRSYNF